One and the same sample provided the 19 T cell receptor beta chains below, sequenced in a study of cytomegalovirus exposure and HLA in healthy donors. Vbeta (60) and Jbeta (13) primers were used in the PCR. TCRdb keeps only in-frame clones here, not all; method: immunoSEQ multiplex PCR. The table lists under 150,000 clones. The sequencing sample was made of PBMCs. All receptors come from a middle-aged man in good health and CMV-seronegative.

This chain connects TRBV9 to TRBJ1-1; D might be TRBD1 (6 bases). Germline V CDR1 and CDR2: SGDLS, YYNGEE. V lost 2 bases and J 1 base, leaving 9 bases between the germline ends. The CDR3 totals 14 residues. This CDR3 is CASSVGGANTEAFF. CDR3 bases: TGTGCCAGCAGCGTTGGGGGCGCGAACACTGAAGCTTTCTTT.

DNA of the CDR3: TGTGCCAGCCTGCCGGGACTAGCGTCCAGGGAGCAGTTCTTC. This sequence encodes CASLPGLASREQFF. The chain carries TRBV11-2 and TRBJ2-1; 10 nucleotides align to TRBD2. The CDR3 contains 14 residues. Germline CDR1 SGHAT, CDR2 FQNNGV. The J segment lost 10 bases and the V segment lost 8 bases, leaving 11 bases of the junction unmatched. The entire variable domain, with the rest obtained from reference TRBV11-2 and TRBJ2-1, is as follows: EAGVAQSPRYKIIEKRQSVAFWCNPISGHATLYWYQQILGQGPKLLIQFQNNGVVDDSQLPKDRFSAERLKGVDSTLKIQPAKLEDSAVYLCASLPGLASREQFFGPGTRLTVL.

The chain carries TRBV9 and TRBJ2-4, with D possibly matching TRBD1 (6 bases). V lost 0 bases and J 6 bases, leaving 16 bases between the germline ends. Germline V lookup: CDR1 SGDLS, CDR2 YYNGEE. CDR3 length: 16 amino acids. The CDR3 region is CASSVGWWGPGNIQYF. DNA of the CDR3: TGTGCCAGCAGCGTAGGGTGGTGGGGGCCAGGAAACATTCAGTACTTC.

The rearrangement joins TRBV12-5 to TRBJ1-2; D unresolved. The CDR3 spans 12 residues. From germline, CDR1 is LGHNT and CDR2 FRNRAP. With 3 bases removed from V and 6 bases from J, the gap between germline ends came to 8 bases. The CDR3 DNA sequence: TGTGCTAGTGGTTTAGCGGGGAATGGCTACACCTTC. This translates into CASGLAGNGYTF. The full variable domain, with the rest looked up from reference TRBV12-5 and TRBJ1-2, is DARVTQTPRHKVTEMGQEVTMRCQPILGHNTVFWYRQTMMQGLELLAYFRNRAPLDDSGMPKDRFSAEMPDATLATLKIQPSEPRDSAVYFCASGLAGNGYTFGSGTRLTVV.

The chain links TRBV7-9 to TRBJ1-1, with D tentatively TRBD1 (6 bases). This CDR3 region has 14 residues. Trimming stripped 11 bases from V and 1 base from J, with 17 bases between. From germline, CDR1 is SEHNR and CDR2 FQNEAQ (reference sequence). CDR3 in amino acids: CACNWGGQNTEAFF. In DNA form, the CDR3 reads TGTGCCTGCAATTGGGGGGGACAGAACACTGAAGCTTTCTTT. Full variable domain (outside the CDR3, taken from reference TRBV7-9 and TRBJ1-1): DTGVSQNPRHKITKRGQNVTFRCDPISEHNRLYWYRQTLGQGPEFLTYFQNEAQLEKSRLLSDRFSAERPKGSFSTLEIQRTEQGDSAMYLCACNWGGQNTEAFFGQGTRLTVV.

The V and J genes are TRBV29-1 and TRBJ1-1; D perhaps matches TRBD1 (5 bases). The CDR3 consists of 12 residues. Germline V lookup: CDR1 SQVTM, CDR2 ANQGSEA. V lost 6 bases and J lost 2, with 10 bases in between. CDR3 region: CSVRVGNTEAFF. CDR3 coding DNA: TGCAGCGTCAGGGTAGGTAACACTGAAGCTTTCTTT. Looking up the rest from reference TRBV29-1 and TRBJ1-1 gives the full variable domain: SAVISQKPSRDICQRGTSLTIQCQVDSQVTMMFWYRQQPGQSLTLIATANQGSEATYESGFVIDKFPISRPNLTFSTLTVSNMSPEDSSIYLCSVRVGNTEAFFGQGTRLTVV.

V usage is TRBV7-2 and J usage is TRBJ1-6; 10 bases map to TRBD1. V shed 5 bases and J 9 bases; nucleotides not matched to a gene: 7. CDR3 length equals 15 residues. Per the germline V gene, CDR1 is SGHTA and CDR2 is FQGNSA. Written as DNA, the CDR3 is TGTGCCAGCAGCCGACAGGGGGCCGACAGTTCACCCCTCCACTTT. It encodes CASSRQGADSSPLHF.

The V gene is TRBV10-3, the J gene TRBJ2-7; tentatively, D is TRBD1 (7 bases). Germline-derived CDR1 and CDR2 are ENHRY and SYGVKD. The germline V and J ends were trimmed by 3 bases and 0 bases, with 12 bases remaining between them. The CDR3 runs to 15 residues. The CDR3 reads CAISEGGTVSYEQYF. The CDR3 nucleotides read TGTGCCATCAGTGAAGGCGGGACAGTCTCCTACGAGCAGTACTTC.

The rearrangement links TRBV9 to TRBJ2-2, with 12 bases fitting TRBD1. In germline, CDR1 is SGDLS, CDR2 YYNGEE. Trimming removed 2 bases from V and 7 bases from J; junction bases left unmatched: 6. The CDR3 runs 16 residues. CDR3 protein: CASSVGTGGAVGELFF. The CDR3 region has the DNA TGTGCCAGCAGCGTCGGGACAGGGGGCGCGGTCGGGGAGCTGTTTTTT.

The CDR3 region is CASSPEGRFGELFF. The CDR3 DNA reads TGTGCCAGCAGCCCTGAGGGAAGGTTCGGGGAGCTGTTTTTT. The rearrangement joins TRBV9 to TRBJ2-2, with TRBD2 as a possible D gene (5 bases). This CDR3 spans 14 amino acids. Trimming stripped 4 bases from V and 7 bases from J, with 14 bases between. Germline V gives CDR1 SGDLS, CDR2 YYNGEE.

The rearrangement joins TRBV28 to TRBJ1-2; 8 nucleotides match TRBD1. Per germline, CDR1 MDHEN and CDR2 SYDVKM. The CDR3 is 13 residues long. Unmatched junction bases numbered 5, after V lost 2 bases and J lost 9 bases. The CDR3: CASSLRQGASYTF. The CDR3, as DNA: TGTGCCAGCAGTTTAAGGCAGGGGGCCAGCTACACCTTC.

The J gene is TRBJ2-7, the V gene TRBV6-5; no definite D call. CDR3 size: 15 residues. V dropped 0 bases and J dropped 0 bases, with 9 bases sitting between them. Per germline, CDR1 MNHEY and CDR2 SVGAGI. CDR3: CASSYSGSSSYEQYF. In DNA form, the CDR3 reads TGTGCCAGCAGTTACTCGGGCTCGAGCTCCTACGAGCAGTACTTC.

The rearrangement links TRBV4-1 to TRBJ1-5; D unclear. Trimming removed 2 bases at V and 3 bases at J, with 5 bases between. This CDR3 region has 13 residues. The germline CDR1 and CDR2 sequences are MGHRA and YSYEKL. This CDR3 reads CASSQWPNQPQHF. The DNA of the CDR3 is TGCGCCAGCAGCCAATGGCCCAATCAGCCCCAGCATTTT.

This chain links TRBV6-5 with TRBJ2-2; D possibly corresponds to TRBD2 (7 bases). CDR1 is MNHEY, CDR2 SVGAGI, per germline. Trimming cost V 0 bases and J 3 bases, with 11 bases left between them. CDR3 length: 16 amino acids. CDR3 in amino acids: CASSYSRGRDTGELFF. The CDR3 DNA is TGTGCCAGCAGTTACTCGAGGGGGAGGGACACCGGGGAGCTGTTTTTT.

This chain connects TRBV14 to TRBJ2-5, with D perhaps matching TRBD2 (6 bases). Trimming pared 3 bases from V and 4 bases from J, leaving 18 bases between. The CDR3 loop spans 16 amino acids. CDR1 and CDR2 (germline): SGHDN, FVKESK. CDR3 sequence reads: CASSHVAGGTGETQYF. CDR3 DNA: TGTGCCAGCAGCCACGTTGCCGGGGGAACAGGAGAGACCCAGTACTTC.

V usage is TRBV4-1 and J usage is TRBJ1-2, with D maybe TRBD1 (6 bases). The CDR3 is 13 residues long. Trimming removed 2 bases at V and 6 bases at J, with 10 bases between. CDR1 MGHRA and CDR2 YSYEKL come from the germline V gene. Here the CDR3 DNA reads TGCGCCAGCAGCCAAAGACAGGACAATGGCTACACCTTC. Translating it yields CASSQRQDNGYTF.

The chain links TRBV7-9 to TRBJ1-2; D is unresolved. The V gene lost 1 base and the J gene lost 2 bases, with 11 bases spanning the gap. CDR1 and CDR2 (germline): SEHNR, FQNEAQ (reference sequence). CDR3 length: 15 amino acids. The DNA for the CDR3 is TGTGCCAGCAGCTTAGGAGGAGGAACCAACTATGGCTACACCTTC. Its translation is CASSLGGGTNYGYTF. Supplemented by reference TRBV7-9 and TRBJ1-2, the full variable domain reads DTGVSQNPRHKITKRGQNVTFRCDPISEHNRLYWYRQTLGQGPEFLTYFQNEAQLEKSRLLSDRFSAERPKGSFSTLEIQRTEQGDSAMYLCASSLGGGTNYGYTFGSGTRLTVV.

The chain carries TRBV18 and TRBJ1-2; tentatively, D is TRBD1 (6 bases). The V end lost 0 bases, the J end lost 2 bases, and 16 bases lay between the germline ends. This CDR3 contains 17 residues. CDR1 and CDR2 (germline): KGHSH, LQKENI. The CDR3, as DNA: TGTGCCAGCTCACCACCTGACAAACAGGGTATAAACTATGGCTACACCTTC. This sequence encodes CASSPPDKQGINYGYTF.

The rearrangement joins TRBV2 to TRBJ2-1; 9 bases line up with TRBD2. The ends lost 2 bases at V and 10 bases at J; junction bases unmatched: 9. The germline CDR1 and CDR2 sequences are SNHLY and FYNNEI. The CDR3 is 15 residues long. CDR3 bases: TGTGCCAGCAGTGAAATACTAGCGGGCTCCCTAGAGCAGTTCTTC. Amino acid sequence: CASSEILAGSLEQFF.